Listed below are T cell receptor beta chains from one sample, sequenced in a study of cytomegalovirus exposure and HLA in healthy donors. The data were produced by immunoSEQ multiplex PCR, yet TCRdb's version contains in-frame clones alone and is incomplete. The repertoire has around 150,000 clones, approximately 88% of them found once; the top ten carry roughly 0.5%. Sequenced: PBMCs. Receptors originate from a woman aged 40 to 50 in good health and CMV-seronegative. Both conserved end residues are part of each CDR3. Fields, in order: CDR3 DNA, CDR3 protein, J gene, clone size, V gene, D gene. The D gene is left open where the match is weak. The size entry is marked missing in some rows and otherwise reads once, few, many or a size class.

CDR3nt: TGTGCCAGCAGCTTAGCGGGAGGGCTACCAGATACGCAGTATTTT
CDR3aa: CASSLAGGLPDTQYF
j_gene: TRBJ2-3
abundance: NA
v_gene: TRBV7-9
d_gene: TRBD2

CDR3nt: TGCGCCAGCAGCTTGGGAGGGAGGCCGGAGACCCAGTACTTC
CDR3aa: CASSLGGRPETQYF
j_gene: TRBJ2-5
abundance: NA
v_gene: TRBV5-1
d_gene: NA

CDR3nt: TGTGCCAGCAGTTCAGGAACTGAACTAGGCGAGCAGTACTTC
CDR3aa: CASSSGTELGEQYF
j_gene: TRBJ2-7
abundance: once
v_gene: TRBV6-5
d_gene: NA

CDR3nt: TGTGCCACCAGCAACGAGGCCTGGGGGGAAGAGACCCAGTACTTC
CDR3aa: CATSNEAWGEETQYF
j_gene: TRBJ2-5
abundance: NA
v_gene: TRBV15
d_gene: NA

CDR3nt: TGTGCCAGCAGCAACCTACTAGCGGGAGTAGGGTTGCACTTC
CDR3aa: CASSNLLAGVGLHF
j_gene: TRBJ2-5
abundance: NA
v_gene: TRBV6-5
d_gene: TRBD2

CDR3nt: TGTGCCAGTAGTAAATCCCAAGCGGGTCACAATGAGCAGTTCTTC
CDR3aa: CASSKSQAGHNEQFF
j_gene: TRBJ2-1
abundance: NA
v_gene: TRBV19
d_gene: NA

CDR3nt: TGTGCCAGCAGCGGCCAGGACAGCACGAGCACAGATACGCAGTATTTT
CDR3aa: CASSGQDSTSTDTQYF
j_gene: TRBJ2-3
abundance: NA
v_gene: TRBV21-1
d_gene: NA

CDR3nt: TGTGCCAGCAGCTCGGACAGGGATCCCTCTGGCTACACCTTC
CDR3aa: CASSSDRDPSGYTF
j_gene: TRBJ1-2
abundance: NA
v_gene: TRBV13
d_gene: TRBD1

CDR3nt: TGTGCCAGCGAGTCTTTCCTAGCAGGCGATGGTCCCCTCCACTTT
CDR3aa: CASESFLAGDGPLHF
j_gene: TRBJ1-6
abundance: NA
v_gene: TRBV2
d_gene: NA

CDR3nt: TGTGCCAGCAATGACAGGGCTAACAATCAGCCCCAGCATTTT
CDR3aa: CASNDRANNQPQHF
j_gene: TRBJ1-5
abundance: NA
v_gene: TRBV2
d_gene: TRBD1

CDR3nt: TGTGCCAGCAGTCCGACTAGCGGGAGTACCTACGAGCAGTACTTC
CDR3aa: CASSPTSGSTYEQYF
j_gene: TRBJ2-7
abundance: NA
v_gene: TRBV6-5
d_gene: TRBD2

CDR3nt: TGTGCCAGCAGCTTAGGAGTAACTAGTTCGGGTGAGCAGTACTTC
CDR3aa: CASSLGVTSSGEQYF
j_gene: TRBJ2-7
abundance: NA
v_gene: TRBV7-6
d_gene: NA

CDR3nt: TGTGCCAGCAGCTTGTGGACCGGGATAGCTAACTATGGCTACACCTTC
CDR3aa: CASSLWTGIANYGYTF
j_gene: TRBJ1-2
abundance: NA
v_gene: TRBV13
d_gene: NA

CDR3nt: TGTGCCAGCCGACAGACCTCCTACGAGCAGTACTTC
CDR3aa: CASRQTSYEQYF
j_gene: TRBJ2-7
abundance: NA
v_gene: TRBV25-1
d_gene: NA

CDR3nt: TGCGCCAGCAGCTCAGCGGCCTTAAGCTCTGGGGCCAACGTCCTGACTTTC
CDR3aa: CASSSAALSSGANVLTF
j_gene: TRBJ2-6
abundance: NA
v_gene: TRBV5-1
d_gene: NA

CDR3nt: TGTGCCAGCACCTCCGAGGGTACAGATACGCAGTATTTT
CDR3aa: CASTSEGTDTQYF
j_gene: TRBJ2-3
abundance: NA
v_gene: TRBV2
d_gene: NA

CDR3nt: TGCGCCAGCAGCCAACTAGGGGTAGCCGGGGAGCTGTTTTTT
CDR3aa: CASSQLGVAGELFF
j_gene: TRBJ2-2
abundance: NA
v_gene: TRBV4-3
d_gene: NA

CDR3nt: TGTGCCAGCAGTGAATACAGGCCGTCGAGTGAAGCTTTCTTT
CDR3aa: CASSEYRPSSEAFF
j_gene: TRBJ1-1
abundance: NA
v_gene: TRBV6-1
d_gene: NA

CDR3nt: TGTGCCAGCAGCTTGTATGGGCAGTTGAACACCGGGGAGCTGTTTTTT
CDR3aa: CASSLYGQLNTGELFF
j_gene: TRBJ2-2
abundance: NA
v_gene: TRBV5-5
d_gene: NA

CDR3nt: TGTGCCAGCAGCCGGGACTCCAGCTCCTACGAGCAGTACTTC
CDR3aa: CASSRDSSSYEQYF
j_gene: TRBJ2-7
abundance: NA
v_gene: TRBV11-2
d_gene: NA

CDR3nt: TGTGCCAGCAGCTTAGTACTAGCGGGAGGCACCGGGGAGCTGTTTTTT
CDR3aa: CASSLVLAGGTGELFF
j_gene: TRBJ2-2
abundance: NA
v_gene: TRBV7-9
d_gene: TRBD2

CDR3nt: TGTGCCAGCAGCTTCGACAGGGCCACTGAAGCTTTCTTT
CDR3aa: CASSFDRATEAFF
j_gene: TRBJ1-1
abundance: NA
v_gene: TRBV11-3
d_gene: TRBD1

CDR3nt: TGTGCCAGCAGTATCCCGGGACTTTCCTACGAGCAGTACTTC
CDR3aa: CASSIPGLSYEQYF
j_gene: TRBJ2-7
abundance: NA
v_gene: TRBV11-2
d_gene: NA

CDR3nt: TGTGCCAGCAGCTTAGGAGCGGGCTATGGCTACACCTTC
CDR3aa: CASSLGAGYGYTF
j_gene: TRBJ1-2
abundance: NA
v_gene: TRBV7-9
d_gene: NA

CDR3nt: TGTGCTAGCAGCTTAAGCGGGATTTCCACAGATACGCAGTATTTT
CDR3aa: CASSLSGISTDTQYF
j_gene: TRBJ2-3
abundance: NA
v_gene: TRBV7-7
d_gene: TRBD2

CDR3nt: TGCGCCAGCAGCTTAGTACTAGCGGGAACCAATGAGCAGTTCTTC
CDR3aa: CASSLVLAGTNEQFF
j_gene: TRBJ2-1
abundance: once
v_gene: TRBV5-1
d_gene: TRBD2

CDR3nt: TGTGCCAGCAGTTACGGGTGGGGAGTAGGTGAGCAGTACTTC
CDR3aa: CASSYGWGVGEQYF
j_gene: TRBJ2-7
abundance: NA
v_gene: TRBV6-6
d_gene: NA

CDR3nt: TGTGCCAGCAGCTTGGGGGGCTTGGCAACTGAAGCTTTCTTT
CDR3aa: CASSLGGLATEAFF
j_gene: TRBJ1-1
abundance: few
v_gene: TRBV5-4
d_gene: NA

CDR3nt: TGTGCCAGCAGAAGGACAGGGCCGCCGGGCGAGCAGTACTTC
CDR3aa: CASRRTGPPGEQYF
j_gene: TRBJ2-7
abundance: NA
v_gene: TRBV11-2
d_gene: TRBD1

CDR3nt: TGTTCCAGCAGCTTTTCCGGGAACACCGGGGAGCTGTTTTTT
CDR3aa: CSSSFSGNTGELFF
j_gene: TRBJ2-2
abundance: few
v_gene: TRBV7-9
d_gene: NA

CDR3nt: TGTGCCAGCAGTTACCGGGTAGCCCACCTGGGAGATACGCAGTATTTT
CDR3aa: CASSYRVAHLGDTQYF
j_gene: TRBJ2-3
abundance: NA
v_gene: TRBV6-5
d_gene: NA

CDR3nt: TGTGCCAGCAGCAATGGACTAGTCACCTACGAGCAGTACTTC
CDR3aa: CASSNGLVTYEQYF
j_gene: TRBJ2-7
abundance: once
v_gene: TRBV11-1
d_gene: TRBD2

CDR3nt: TGTGCCAGCAGCTTAGGAGGACTAGCGGAGGCGAGCACAGATACGCAGTATTTT
CDR3aa: CASSLGGLAEASTDTQYF
j_gene: TRBJ2-3
abundance: NA
v_gene: TRBV7-9
d_gene: TRBD2

CDR3nt: TGTGCCAGCAGTTTAACAGGTGGGAAGACATACGAGCAGTACTTC
CDR3aa: CASSLTGGKTYEQYF
j_gene: TRBJ2-7
abundance: NA
v_gene: TRBV27
d_gene: NA

CDR3nt: TGTGCCAGCAGTTTACTTGGGGCAAACTATGGCTACACCTTC
CDR3aa: CASSLLGANYGYTF
j_gene: TRBJ1-2
abundance: NA
v_gene: TRBV27
d_gene: NA

CDR3nt: TGTGCCAGCAGCTCTGGGAGTCAAGAGACCCAGTACTTC
CDR3aa: CASSSGSQETQYF
j_gene: TRBJ2-5
abundance: NA
v_gene: TRBV5-5
d_gene: NA

CDR3nt: TGTGCCAGCAGCTTCGTCGACAGGGGCACTGAAGCTTTCTTT
CDR3aa: CASSFVDRGTEAFF
j_gene: TRBJ1-1
abundance: NA
v_gene: TRBV11-2
d_gene: TRBD1

CDR3nt: TGTGCCAGCAGTTTATCTAACGCAGGGGGCCGGCCCCAGCATTTT
CDR3aa: CASSLSNAGGRPQHF
j_gene: TRBJ1-5
abundance: once
v_gene: TRBV28
d_gene: TRBD1

CDR3nt: TGCGCCAGCAGCCAAAAGACTAGCATTAAGGCCACCGGGGAGCTGTTTTTT
CDR3aa: CASSQKTSIKATGELFF
j_gene: TRBJ2-2
abundance: NA
v_gene: TRBV4-1
d_gene: TRBD2

CDR3nt: TGTGCCAGCAGCTTTCGACAGGCTACCTACGAGCAGTACTTC
CDR3aa: CASSFRQATYEQYF
j_gene: TRBJ2-7
abundance: NA
v_gene: TRBV5-6
d_gene: NA

CDR3nt: TGTGCCAGCGTCCGGGGACAGGCTAACTATGGCTACACCTTC
CDR3aa: CASVRGQANYGYTF
j_gene: TRBJ1-2
abundance: NA
v_gene: TRBV6-1
d_gene: TRBD1

CDR3nt: TGTGCCAGCAGCCCAGGGAGGGGGACTAGCAGGTACAATGAGCAGTTCTTC
CDR3aa: CASSPGRGTSRYNEQFF
j_gene: TRBJ2-1
abundance: NA
v_gene: TRBV11-2
d_gene: TRBD2

CDR3nt: TGTGCCAGCAGCTTATTCAGGGAAGAGACCCAGTACTTC
CDR3aa: CASSLFREETQYF
j_gene: TRBJ2-5
abundance: NA
v_gene: TRBV7-8
d_gene: NA

CDR3nt: TGTGCCAGCAGTGAAGACAGGGATGCGGGCGAGCAGTACTTC
CDR3aa: CASSEDRDAGEQYF
j_gene: TRBJ2-7
abundance: once
v_gene: TRBV6-1
d_gene: NA

CDR3nt: TGTGCCAGCAGCGTATCCGGGACAGCGTCCTACGAGCAGTACTTC
CDR3aa: CASSVSGTASYEQYF
j_gene: TRBJ2-7
abundance: once
v_gene: TRBV9
d_gene: TRBD1

CDR3nt: TGTGCCTGGAGTTTTATGAACACTGAAGCTTTCTTT
CDR3aa: CAWSFMNTEAFF
j_gene: TRBJ1-1
abundance: NA
v_gene: TRBV30
d_gene: NA

CDR3nt: TGCAGCGCCGATGACAGGGGGCGCGGAACTTTCTTT
CDR3aa: CSADDRGRGTFF
j_gene: TRBJ1-1
abundance: NA
v_gene: TRBV29-1
d_gene: TRBD1

CDR3nt: TGTGCCAGCAGTTCGCCTTCTCGAGCGGGAGGAGAGACCCAGTACTTC
CDR3aa: CASSSPSRAGGETQYF
j_gene: TRBJ2-5
abundance: NA
v_gene: TRBV27
d_gene: TRBD2

CDR3nt: TGTGCCTGGAGTGTGGGGCCGGTGAACACTGAAGCTTTCTTT
CDR3aa: CAWSVGPVNTEAFF
j_gene: TRBJ1-1
abundance: NA
v_gene: TRBV30
d_gene: NA

CDR3nt: TGTGCCAGCAGCCTCTCGGGACAGTCAGTCTACGAGCAGTACTTC
CDR3aa: CASSLSGQSVYEQYF
j_gene: TRBJ2-7
abundance: few
v_gene: TRBV5-8
d_gene: TRBD1

CDR3nt: TGCGCCAGCAGCTCGGCTAGCGAGGGCAATGAGCAGTTCTTC
CDR3aa: CASSSASEGNEQFF
j_gene: TRBJ2-1
abundance: NA
v_gene: TRBV5-1
d_gene: NA

CDR3nt: TGTGCCAGCAGCCAAATCGGGGGTGAGTCACCCCCCCACTTT
CDR3aa: CASSQIGGESPPHF
j_gene: TRBJ1-6
abundance: NA
v_gene: TRBV4-2
d_gene: NA

CDR3nt: TGCGCCAGCAGCCAAGACAGGGGCACAGATACGCAGTATTTT
CDR3aa: CASSQDRGTDTQYF
j_gene: TRBJ2-3
abundance: NA
v_gene: TRBV4-3
d_gene: NA

CDR3nt: TGTGCCAGCAGACCCGGACAGGGGCAAACTCAGCCCCAGCATTTT
CDR3aa: CASRPGQGQTQPQHF
j_gene: TRBJ1-5
abundance: NA
v_gene: TRBV6-6
d_gene: TRBD1

CDR3nt: TGTGCTAGCAGCTTAGGCCAGGGATCCACAGATACGCAGTATTTT
CDR3aa: CASSLGQGSTDTQYF
j_gene: TRBJ2-3
abundance: NA
v_gene: TRBV7-7
d_gene: NA

CDR3nt: TGTGCCAGCAGCCCAGGGACAGGGACGAACACTGAAGCTTTCTTT
CDR3aa: CASSPGTGTNTEAFF
j_gene: TRBJ1-1
abundance: NA
v_gene: TRBV7-9
d_gene: TRBD1

CDR3nt: TGCGCCAGCAGTGATCGGGACAGAGCTTTCTTT
CDR3aa: CASSDRDRAFF
j_gene: TRBJ1-1
abundance: few
v_gene: TRBV10-1
d_gene: TRBD1

CDR3nt: TGCGCCAGCAGCGAAATTGGGCTCGACACAGATACGCAGTATTTT
CDR3aa: CASSEIGLDTDTQYF
j_gene: TRBJ2-3
abundance: NA
v_gene: TRBV5-1
d_gene: NA

CDR3nt: TGCGCCACCCAGGGGAGCTCCTACAATGAGCAGTTCTTC
CDR3aa: CATQGSSYNEQFF
j_gene: TRBJ2-1
abundance: NA
v_gene: TRBV5-1
d_gene: NA